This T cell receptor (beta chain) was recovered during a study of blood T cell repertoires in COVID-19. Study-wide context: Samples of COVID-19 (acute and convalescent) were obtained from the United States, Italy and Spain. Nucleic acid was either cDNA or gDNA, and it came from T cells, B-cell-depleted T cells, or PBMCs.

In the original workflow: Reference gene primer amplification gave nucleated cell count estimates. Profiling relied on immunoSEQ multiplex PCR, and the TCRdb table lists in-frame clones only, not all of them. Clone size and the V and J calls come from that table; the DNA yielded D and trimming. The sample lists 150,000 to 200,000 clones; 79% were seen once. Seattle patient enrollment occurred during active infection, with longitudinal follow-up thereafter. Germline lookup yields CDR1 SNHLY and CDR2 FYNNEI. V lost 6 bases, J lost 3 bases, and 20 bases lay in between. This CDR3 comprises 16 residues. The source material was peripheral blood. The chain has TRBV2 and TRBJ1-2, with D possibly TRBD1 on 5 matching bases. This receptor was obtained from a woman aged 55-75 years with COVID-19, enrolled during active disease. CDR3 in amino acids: CASSGTGAGGDYGYTF. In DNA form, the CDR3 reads TGTGCCAGCAGCGGAACCGGGGCAGGAGGGGACTATGGCTACACCTTC.